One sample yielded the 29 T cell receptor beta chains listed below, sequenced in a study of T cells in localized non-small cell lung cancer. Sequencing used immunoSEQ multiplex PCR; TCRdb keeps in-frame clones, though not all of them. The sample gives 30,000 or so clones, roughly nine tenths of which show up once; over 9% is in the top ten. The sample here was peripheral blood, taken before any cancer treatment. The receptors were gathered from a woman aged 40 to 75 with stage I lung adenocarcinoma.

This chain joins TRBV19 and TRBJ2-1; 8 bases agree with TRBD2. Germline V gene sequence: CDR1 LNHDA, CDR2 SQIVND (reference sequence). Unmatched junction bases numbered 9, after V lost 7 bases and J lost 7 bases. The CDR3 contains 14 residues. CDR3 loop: CASTLQGLGNEQFF. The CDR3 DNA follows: TGTGCCAGTACCCTACAGGGACTAGGGAATGAGCAGTTCTTC.

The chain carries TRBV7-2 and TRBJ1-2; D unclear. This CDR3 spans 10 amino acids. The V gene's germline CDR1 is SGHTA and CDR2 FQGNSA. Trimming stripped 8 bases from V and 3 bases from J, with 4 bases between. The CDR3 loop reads CASYDYGYTF. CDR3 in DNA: TGTGCCAGCTATGACTATGGCTACACCTTC. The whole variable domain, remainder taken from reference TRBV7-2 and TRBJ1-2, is GAGVSQSPSNKVTEKGKDVELRCDPISGHTALYWYRQSLGQGLEFLIYFQGNSAPDKSGLPSDRFSAERTGGSVSTLTIQRTQQEDSAVYLCASYDYGYTFGSGTRLTVV.

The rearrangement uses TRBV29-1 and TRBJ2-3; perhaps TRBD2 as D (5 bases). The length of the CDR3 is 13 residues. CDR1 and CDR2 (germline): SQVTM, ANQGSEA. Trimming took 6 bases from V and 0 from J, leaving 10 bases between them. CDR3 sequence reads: CSVGEISTDTQYF. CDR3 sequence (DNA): TGCAGCGTGGGAGAAATCAGCACAGATACGCAGTATTTT.

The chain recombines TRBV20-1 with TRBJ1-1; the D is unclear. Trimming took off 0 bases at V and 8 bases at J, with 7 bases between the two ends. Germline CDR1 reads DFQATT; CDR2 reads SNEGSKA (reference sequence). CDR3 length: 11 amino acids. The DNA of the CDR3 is TGCAGTGCTAGAGATCGAGGGGAAGCTTTCTTT. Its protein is CSARDRGEAFF.

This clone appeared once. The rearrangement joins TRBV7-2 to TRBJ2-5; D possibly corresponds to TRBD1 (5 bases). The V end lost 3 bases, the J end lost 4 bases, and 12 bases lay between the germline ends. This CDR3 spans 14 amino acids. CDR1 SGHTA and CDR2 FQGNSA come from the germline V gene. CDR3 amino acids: CASSFAGMRETQYF. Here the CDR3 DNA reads TGTGCCAGCAGCTTCGCAGGGATGCGAGAGACCCAGTACTTC.

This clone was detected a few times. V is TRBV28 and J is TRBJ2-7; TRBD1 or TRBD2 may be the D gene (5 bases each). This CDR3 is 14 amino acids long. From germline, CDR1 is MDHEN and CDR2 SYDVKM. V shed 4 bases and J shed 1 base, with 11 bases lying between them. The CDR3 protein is CASSWGRNSYEQYF. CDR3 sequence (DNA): TGTGCCAGCAGTTGGGGACGGAATTCCTACGAGCAGTACTTC.

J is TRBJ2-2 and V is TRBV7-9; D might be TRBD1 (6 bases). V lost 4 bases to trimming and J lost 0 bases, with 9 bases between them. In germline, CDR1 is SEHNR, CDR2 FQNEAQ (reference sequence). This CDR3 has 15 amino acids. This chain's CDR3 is CASSSRGTNTGELFF. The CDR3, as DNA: TGTGCCAGCAGCTCTAGGGGGACGAACACCGGGGAGCTGTTTTTT.

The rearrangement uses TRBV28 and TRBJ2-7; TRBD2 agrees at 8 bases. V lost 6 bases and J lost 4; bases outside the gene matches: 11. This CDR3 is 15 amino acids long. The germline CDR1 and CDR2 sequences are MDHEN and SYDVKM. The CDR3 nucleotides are TGTGCCAGCAGAGAAGACCCCCCTAGCGGGTACGAGCAGTACTTC. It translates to CASREDPPSGYEQYF.

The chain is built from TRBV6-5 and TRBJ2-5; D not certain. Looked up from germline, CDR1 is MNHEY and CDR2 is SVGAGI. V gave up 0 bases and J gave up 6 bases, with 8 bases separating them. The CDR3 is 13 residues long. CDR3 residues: CASSYSRAKTQYF. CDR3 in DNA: TGTGCCAGCAGTTACTCCCGAGCGAAGACCCAGTACTTC.

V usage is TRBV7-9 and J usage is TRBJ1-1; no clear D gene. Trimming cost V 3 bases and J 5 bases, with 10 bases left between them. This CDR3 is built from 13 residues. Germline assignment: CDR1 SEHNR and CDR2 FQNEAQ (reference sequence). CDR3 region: CASSLIDSTEAFF. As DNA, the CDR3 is TGTGCCAGCAGCTTGATTGATAGTACTGAAGCTTTCTTT.

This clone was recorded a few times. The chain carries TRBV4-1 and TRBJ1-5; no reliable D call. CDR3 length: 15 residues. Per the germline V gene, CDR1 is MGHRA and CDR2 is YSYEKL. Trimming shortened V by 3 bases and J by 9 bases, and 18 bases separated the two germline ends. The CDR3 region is CASSQLLTGKRPQHF. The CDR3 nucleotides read TGCGCCAGCAGCCAGCTGTTGACGGGCAAAAGGCCCCAGCATTTT.

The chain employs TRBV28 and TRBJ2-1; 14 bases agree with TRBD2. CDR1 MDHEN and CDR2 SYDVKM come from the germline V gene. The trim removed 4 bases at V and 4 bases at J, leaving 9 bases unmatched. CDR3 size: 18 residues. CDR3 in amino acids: CASSSRWTSGRWYNEQFF. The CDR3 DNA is TGTGCCAGCAGTTCTCGTTGGACTAGCGGGAGGTGGTACAATGAGCAGTTCTTC.

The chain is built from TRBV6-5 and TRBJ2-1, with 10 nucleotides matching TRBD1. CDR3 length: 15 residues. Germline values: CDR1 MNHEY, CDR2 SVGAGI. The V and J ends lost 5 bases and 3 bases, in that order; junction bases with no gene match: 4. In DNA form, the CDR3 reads TGTGCCAGCAGTAGGGACAGGGGCCTCTACAATGAGCAGTTCTTC. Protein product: CASSRDRGLYNEQFF.

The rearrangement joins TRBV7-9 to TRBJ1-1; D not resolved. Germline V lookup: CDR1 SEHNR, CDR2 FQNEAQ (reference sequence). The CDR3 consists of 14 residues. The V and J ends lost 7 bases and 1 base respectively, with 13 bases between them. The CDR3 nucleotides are TGTGCCAGCACCTTGGGAGGGCCGAACACTGAAGCTTTCTTT. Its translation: CASTLGGPNTEAFF.

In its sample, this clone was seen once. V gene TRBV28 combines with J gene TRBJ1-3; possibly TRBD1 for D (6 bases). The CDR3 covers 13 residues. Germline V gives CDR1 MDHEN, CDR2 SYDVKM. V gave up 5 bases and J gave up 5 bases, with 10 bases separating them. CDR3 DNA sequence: TGTGCCAGCAGTCTAACAGGGCGAAACACCATATATTTT. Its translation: CASSLTGRNTIYF.

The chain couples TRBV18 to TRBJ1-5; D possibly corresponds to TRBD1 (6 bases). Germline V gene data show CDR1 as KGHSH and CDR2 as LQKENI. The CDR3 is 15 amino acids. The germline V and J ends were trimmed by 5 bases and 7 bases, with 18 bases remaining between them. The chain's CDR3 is CASSVRQGLGQPQHF. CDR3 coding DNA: TGTGCCAGCTCAGTCCGCCAGGGGCTCGGGCAGCCCCAGCATTTT.

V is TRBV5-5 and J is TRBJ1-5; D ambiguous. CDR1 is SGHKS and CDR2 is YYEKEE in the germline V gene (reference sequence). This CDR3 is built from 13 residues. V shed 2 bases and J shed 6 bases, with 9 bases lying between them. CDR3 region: CASSFGPPQPQHF. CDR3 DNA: TGTGCCAGCAGCTTTGGGCCTCCTCAGCCCCAGCATTTT.

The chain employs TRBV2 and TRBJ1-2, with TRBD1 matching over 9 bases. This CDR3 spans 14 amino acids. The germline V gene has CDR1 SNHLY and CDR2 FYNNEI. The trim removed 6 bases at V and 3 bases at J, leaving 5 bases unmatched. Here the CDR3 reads CASRGTGLDYGYTF. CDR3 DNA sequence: TGTGCCAGCAGGGGGACAGGGCTTGACTATGGCTACACCTTC.

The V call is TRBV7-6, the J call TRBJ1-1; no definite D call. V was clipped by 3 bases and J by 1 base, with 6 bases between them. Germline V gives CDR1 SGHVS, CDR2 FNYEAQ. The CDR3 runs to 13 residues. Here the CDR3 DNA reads TGTGCCAGCAGCTTTCGACGGAACACTGAAGCTTTCTTT. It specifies CASSFRRNTEAFF.

CDR3 nucleotide sequence: TGTGCCAGCAGCTTAGCTCCTCCGGGACACCAGACAGAGACCCAGTACTTC. Translating it yields CASSLAPPGHQTETQYF. The chain carries TRBV7-9 and TRBJ2-5; possible D gene TRBD1, 6 bases. Trimming took 0 bases from V and 4 from J, leaving 18 bases between them. Germline-derived CDR1 and CDR2 are SEHNR and FQNEAQ (reference sequence). The CDR3 is 17 amino acids.

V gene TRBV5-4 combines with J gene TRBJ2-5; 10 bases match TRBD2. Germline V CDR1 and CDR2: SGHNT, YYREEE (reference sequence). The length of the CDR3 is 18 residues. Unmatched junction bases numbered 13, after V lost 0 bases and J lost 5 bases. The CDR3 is CASSLGTSSGGARETQYF. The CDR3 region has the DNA TGTGCCAGCAGCTTGGGAACCTCGAGCGGGGGGGCTCGGGAGACCCAGTACTTC. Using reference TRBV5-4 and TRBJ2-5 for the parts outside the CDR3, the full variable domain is ETGVTQSPTHLIKTRGQQVTLRCSSQSGHNTVSWYQQALGQGPQFIFQYYREEENGRGNFPPRFSGLQFPNYSSELNVNALELDDSALYLCASSLGTSSGGARETQYFGPGTRLLVL.

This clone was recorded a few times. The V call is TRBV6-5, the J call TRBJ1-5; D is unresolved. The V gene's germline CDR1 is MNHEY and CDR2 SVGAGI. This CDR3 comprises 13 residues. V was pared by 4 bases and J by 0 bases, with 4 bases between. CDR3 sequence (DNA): TGTGCCAGCAGTTCGGGTAGCAATCAGCCCCAGCATTTT. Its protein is CASSSGSNQPQHF.

The CDR3 region has the DNA TGTGCCAGCAGCTTCCTTCCGGGACAGACCACCGGGGAGCTGTTTTTT. This translates into CASSFLPGQTTGELFF. The rearrangement uses TRBV5-4 and TRBJ2-2, with 7 bases matching TRBD1. The CDR3 sequence is 16 residues long. Trimming took 2 bases from V and 4 from J; bases not matched to a gene: 8. Germline CDR1 SGHNT, CDR2 YYREEE (reference sequence).

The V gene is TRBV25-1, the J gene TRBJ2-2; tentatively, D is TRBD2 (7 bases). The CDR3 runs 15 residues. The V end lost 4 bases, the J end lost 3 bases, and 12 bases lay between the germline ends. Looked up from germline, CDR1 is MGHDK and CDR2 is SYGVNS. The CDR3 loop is CASSGAGAHTGELFF. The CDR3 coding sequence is TGTGCCAGCAGTGGGGCGGGGGCGCACACCGGGGAGCTGTTTTTT.

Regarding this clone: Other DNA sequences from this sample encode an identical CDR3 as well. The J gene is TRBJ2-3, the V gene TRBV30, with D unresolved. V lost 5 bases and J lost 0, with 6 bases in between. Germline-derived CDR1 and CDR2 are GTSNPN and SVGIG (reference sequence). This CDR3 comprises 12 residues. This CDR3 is CAWSFSTDTQYF. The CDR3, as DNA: TGTGCCTGGTCTTTTAGCACAGATACGCAGTATTTT.

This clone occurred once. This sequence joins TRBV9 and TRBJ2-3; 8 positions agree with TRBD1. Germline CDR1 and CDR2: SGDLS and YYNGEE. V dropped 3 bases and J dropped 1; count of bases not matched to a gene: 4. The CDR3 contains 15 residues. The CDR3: CASSGTGPRTDTQYF. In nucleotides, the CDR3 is TGTGCCAGCAGCGGGACAGGGCCCCGCACAGATACGCAGTATTTT.

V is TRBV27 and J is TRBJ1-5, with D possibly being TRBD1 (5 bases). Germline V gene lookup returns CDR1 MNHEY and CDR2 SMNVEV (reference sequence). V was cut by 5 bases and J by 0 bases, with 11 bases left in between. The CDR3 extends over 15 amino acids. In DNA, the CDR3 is TGTGCCAGCAGTGGGGGACGGTATAGCAATCAGCCCCAGCATTTT. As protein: CASSGGRYSNQPQHF.

The CDR3 DNA reads as TGCGCCAGCAGTGAGACTAGCGAATTATCCCCTTACAATGAGCAGTTCTTC. As protein: CASSETSELSPYNEQFF. The chain employs TRBV10-2 and TRBJ2-1; 7 nucleotides align to TRBD2. V was pared by 2 bases and J by 4 bases, with 11 bases of the junction left unmatched. This CDR3 is built from 17 residues. Germline loops: CDR1 WSHSY, CDR2 SAAADI.

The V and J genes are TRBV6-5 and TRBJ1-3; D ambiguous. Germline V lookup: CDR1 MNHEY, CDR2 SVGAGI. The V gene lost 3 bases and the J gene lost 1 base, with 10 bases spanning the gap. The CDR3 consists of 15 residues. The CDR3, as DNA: TGTGCCAGCAGTTATTTGGGTGGGTCTGGAAACACCATATATTTT. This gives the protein CASSYLGGSGNTIYF.